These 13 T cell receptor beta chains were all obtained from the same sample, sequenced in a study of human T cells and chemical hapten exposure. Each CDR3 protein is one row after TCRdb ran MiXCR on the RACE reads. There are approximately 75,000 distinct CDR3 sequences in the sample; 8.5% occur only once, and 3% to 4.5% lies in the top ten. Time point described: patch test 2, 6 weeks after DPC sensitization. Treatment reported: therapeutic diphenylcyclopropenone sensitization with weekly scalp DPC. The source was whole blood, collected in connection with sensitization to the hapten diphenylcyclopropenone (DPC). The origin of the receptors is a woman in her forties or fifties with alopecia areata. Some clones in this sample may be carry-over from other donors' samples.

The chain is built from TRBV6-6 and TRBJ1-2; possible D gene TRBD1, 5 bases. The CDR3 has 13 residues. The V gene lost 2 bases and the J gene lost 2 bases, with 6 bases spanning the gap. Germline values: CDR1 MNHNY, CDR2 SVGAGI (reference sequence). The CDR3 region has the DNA TGTGCCAGCAGTTACCCAGGGAACTATGGCTACACCTTC. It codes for CASSYPGNYGYTF.

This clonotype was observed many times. CDR3 region: CSVKVSQGATGYTF. The CDR3 DNA reads as TGCAGCGTCAAGGTCAGCCAGGGGGCGACAGGCTACACCTTC. This chain uses TRBV29-1 with TRBJ1-2; TRBD1 matches 8 bases. The J segment lost 8 bases and the V segment lost 6 bases, leaving 14 bases of the junction unmatched. The CDR3 has 14 amino acids. The germline V gene encodes CDR1 SQVTM and CDR2 ANQGSEA.

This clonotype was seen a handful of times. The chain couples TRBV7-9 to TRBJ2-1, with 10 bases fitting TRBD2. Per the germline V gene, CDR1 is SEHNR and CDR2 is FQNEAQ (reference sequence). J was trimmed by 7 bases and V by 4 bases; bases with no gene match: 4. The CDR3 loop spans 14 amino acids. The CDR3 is CASSYASGSNEQFF. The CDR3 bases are TGTGCCAGCAGCTATGCTAGCGGGAGTAATGAGCAGTTCTTC.

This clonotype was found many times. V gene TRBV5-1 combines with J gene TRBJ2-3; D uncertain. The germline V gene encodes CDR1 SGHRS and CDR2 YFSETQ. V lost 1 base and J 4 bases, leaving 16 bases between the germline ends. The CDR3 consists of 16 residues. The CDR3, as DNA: TGCGCCAGCAGCTTGCCCTCTAGAAAATCCGCAGATACGCAGTATTTT. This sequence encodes CASSLPSRKSADTQYF.

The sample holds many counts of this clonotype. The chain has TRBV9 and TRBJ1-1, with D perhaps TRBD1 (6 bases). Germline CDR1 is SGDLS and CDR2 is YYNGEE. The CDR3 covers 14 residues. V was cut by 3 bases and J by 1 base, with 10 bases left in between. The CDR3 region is CASSGGQPNTEAFF. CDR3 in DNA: TGTGCCAGCAGCGGAGGACAGCCGAACACTGAAGCTTTCTTT.

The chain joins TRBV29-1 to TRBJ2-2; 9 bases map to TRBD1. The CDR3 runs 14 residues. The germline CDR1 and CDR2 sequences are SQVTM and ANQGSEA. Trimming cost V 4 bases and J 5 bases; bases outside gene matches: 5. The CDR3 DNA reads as TGCAGCGTTGCGGGGGACAGGGCAACCGGGGAGCTGTTTTTT. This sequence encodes CSVAGDRATGELFF.

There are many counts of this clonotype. CDR3 sequence (DNA): TGCAGCGTTGTAGCTGCGAACACCGGGGAGCTGTTTTTT. Its protein product is CSVVAANTGELFF. The chain recombines TRBV29-1 with TRBJ2-2; D not certain. This CDR3 comprises 13 residues. Looked up from germline, CDR1 is SQVTM and CDR2 is ANQGSEA. The V end lost 4 bases, the J end lost 0 bases, and 6 bases lay between the germline ends.

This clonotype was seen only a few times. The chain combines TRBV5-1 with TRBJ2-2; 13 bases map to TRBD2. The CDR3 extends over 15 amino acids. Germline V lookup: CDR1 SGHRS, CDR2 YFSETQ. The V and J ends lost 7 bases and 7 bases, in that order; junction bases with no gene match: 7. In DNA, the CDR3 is TGCGCCAGCGGCCTCGGGACTAGCGGGATCGGGGAGCTGTTTTTT. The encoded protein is CASGLGTSGIGELFF.

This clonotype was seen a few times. The CDR3 DNA is TGTGCCAGCAGTTACCCGGGAACCTACGAGCAGTACTTC. It yields the protein CASSYPGTYEQYF. The chain couples TRBV6-5 to TRBJ2-7, with TRBD2 as a possible D gene (5 bases). The CDR3 has 13 residues. Germline-derived CDR1 and CDR2 are MNHEY and SVGAGI. The V end was cut by 2 bases, the J end by 2 bases, with 7 bases between.

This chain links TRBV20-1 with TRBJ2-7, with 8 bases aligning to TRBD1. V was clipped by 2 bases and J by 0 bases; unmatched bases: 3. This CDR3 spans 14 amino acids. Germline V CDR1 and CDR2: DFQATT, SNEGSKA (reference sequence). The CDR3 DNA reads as TGCAGTGCTAGACGTGGGACAGGCTCCTACGAGCAGTACTTC. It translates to CSARRGTGSYEQYF.

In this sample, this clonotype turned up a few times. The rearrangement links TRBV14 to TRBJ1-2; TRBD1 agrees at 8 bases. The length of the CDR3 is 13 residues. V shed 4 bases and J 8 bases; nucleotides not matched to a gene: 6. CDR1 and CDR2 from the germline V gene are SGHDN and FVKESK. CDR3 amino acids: CASSPTGVEGYTF. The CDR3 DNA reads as TGTGCCAGCAGCCCGACAGGGGTGGAAGGCTACACCTTC.

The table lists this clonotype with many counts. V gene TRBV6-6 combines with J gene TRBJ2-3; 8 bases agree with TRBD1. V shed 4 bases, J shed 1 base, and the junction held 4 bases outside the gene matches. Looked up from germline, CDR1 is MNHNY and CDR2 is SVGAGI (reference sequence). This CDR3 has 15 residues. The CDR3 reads CASSSPRGRTDTQYF. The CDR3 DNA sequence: TGTGCCAGCAGTTCTCCCAGGGGGCGCACAGATACGCAGTATTTT.

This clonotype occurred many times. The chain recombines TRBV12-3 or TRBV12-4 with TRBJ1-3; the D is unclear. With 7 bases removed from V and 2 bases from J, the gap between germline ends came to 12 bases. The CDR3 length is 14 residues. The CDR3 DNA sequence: TGTGCCAGCAAACGGACGTCCGCTGGAAACACCATATATTTT. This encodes CASKRTSAGNTIYF.